This TCR beta chain emerged from a study of T cells in Graves' hyperthyroidism and ophthalmopathy. Overall study results and limits: Blood samples included most of the expanded thyroid clonotypes exceeding 0.001.

The source material, RNA transcripts, was used to amplify TCR beta CDR3 regions. The HTBI primer set was used in a first-round RT-PCR of the TCR CDR3. TCRdb redid the calling of the multiplex PCR reads with MiXCR, one entry per CDR3 protein. The table records about 300,000 distinct CDR3 sequences, 15% to 20% of them present only once. In the case of this clonotype: Its target is unknown.

Orbital computed tomography and thyroid ultrasound, together with serum TRAb and thyroxine and clinical symptoms, were used for diagnoses. Deletions cut 5 bases from V and 8 bases from J, with 15 bases between. The CDR3 spans 14 residues. Germline loops: CDR1 SGHVS, CDR2 FQNEAQ. This chain links TRBV7-8 with TRBJ1-4; tentative D call: TRBD1 (6 bases). Sequencing was done on a sample of blood. The receptor was derived from a man over 45 with Graves' ophthalmopathy. The CDR3 loop reads CASSDRGGEEKLFF. In nucleotides, the CDR3 is TGTGCCAGCAGCGACAGAGGGGGTGAGGAAAAACTGTTTTTT.